Shown below are 31 T cell receptor beta chains from a single sample sequenced in a study of CD8+CD57+ T cells in acquired aplastic anemia (dated by TCRdb to 2016 to 2019). The instrument given in TCRdb is Illumina HiSeq 2000. Profiling of TCR beta VDJ combinations and CDR3 sequences used genomic DNA as the template. The public reads were quality trimmed at Q25 with fastp and then assembled into clones with MiXCR by TCRdb, keeping productive beta chains. Records with the same CDR3 protein are collapsed into one entry carrying the most frequent genes and DNA. This sample comprises about 110,000 distinct CDR3 sequences, around 49% of them detected only once. Around a third of the sample comes from the top ten. The sequencing sample was made of sorted CD4+, CD8+, or CD8+CD57+ T cells (not recorded which) from PBMCs. These receptors all come from a human donor in good health, serving as a control.

This clonotype appeared a few times. The chain combines TRBV24-1 with TRBJ1-3; TRBD1 might be the D (6 bases). Looked up from germline, CDR1 is KGHDR and CDR2 is SFDVKD. The V end was cut by 7 bases, the J end by 4 bases, with 10 bases between. This CDR3 is built from 13 residues. The CDR3 here is CATSQGKGNTIYF. CDR3 coding DNA: TGTGCCACCAGCCAGGGGAAAGGAAACACCATATATTTT.

At least ten counts were recorded for this clonotype. This rearrangement joins TRBV9 to TRBJ2-7; a possible D gene is TRBD1 (5 bases). V was shortened by 1 base and J by 5 bases, with 10 bases between the two germline ends. The CDR3 consists of 13 residues. Germline V gives CDR1 SGDLS, CDR2 YYNGEE. This CDR3 is CASSVSGQHEQYF. The CDR3 nucleotides read TGTGCCAGCAGCGTATCAGGGCAACACGAGCAGTACTTC. The full variable domain, rest sourced from reference TRBV9 and TRBJ2-7, is DSGVTQTPKHLITATGQRVTLRCSPRSGDLSVYWYQQSLDQGLQFLIQYYNGEERAKGNILERFSAQQFPDLHSELNLSSLELGDSALYFCASSVSGQHEQYFGPGTRLTVT.

In this sample, this clonotype turned up many times. J is TRBJ2-7 and V is TRBV5-1; TRBD1 matches at 7 bases. Trimming cost V 2 bases and J 1 base; bases outside gene matches: 6. The germline V gene has CDR1 SGHRS and CDR2 YFSETQ. This CDR3 is built from 15 residues. In nucleotides, the CDR3 is TGCGCCAGCAGCTTTAGGGACAGCCAATCCTACGAGCAGTACTTC. Amino acid sequence: CASSFRDSQSYEQYF.

This clonotype was found a few times. At one boundary the junction diverges from the germline segment, which might be a read error. V and J are TRBV10-3 and TRBJ1-6; tentatively, D is TRBD1 (6 bases). The germline CDR1 and CDR2 sequences are ENHRY and SYGVKD. The CDR3 runs 16 residues. CDR3 sequence (DNA): TGTGCCAGCAGTTACTCGGGACCAGGGGATAATTCACTCCTCCACTTT. Encoded protein: CASSYSGPGDNSLLHF.

This clonotype was counted a few times. The rearrangement links TRBV5-4 to TRBJ1-5, with D possibly being TRBD1 (5 bases). V shed 0 bases and J shed 5 bases, with 24 bases lying between them. The CDR3 sequence is 19 residues long. Germline V CDR1 and CDR2: SGHNT, YYREEE (reference sequence). CDR3 coding DNA: TGTGCCAGCAGCTTGGGCAGCCGGGACGGGGTTTTGGTTCATCAGCCCCAGCATTTT. Its translation: CASSLGSRDGVLVHQPQHF.

This clonotype has a single count. The V and J genes are TRBV2 and TRBJ2-6, with D perhaps matching TRBD1 (6 bases). CDR1 is SNHLY and CDR2 is FYNNEI in the germline V gene. CDR3 length equals 15 residues. V lost 6 bases and J lost 2, with 11 bases in between. CDR3 protein: CASSDTGPGANVLTF. The CDR3 DNA reads as TGTGCCAGCAGCGATACAGGGCCTGGGGCCAACGTCCTGACTTTC.

This chain uses TRBV7-9 with TRBJ2-7; D possibly matches TRBD1 or TRBD2 (6 bases each). The germline V gene has CDR1 SEHNR and CDR2 FQNEAQ (reference sequence). The germline V and J ends were trimmed by 2 bases and 1 base, with 12 bases remaining between them. CDR3 length: 15 amino acids. DNA of the CDR3: TGTGCCAGCAGCTTACGGGGGCGAGGTTCCTACGAGCAGTACTTC. Its protein is CASSLRGRGSYEQYF.

This clonotype was observed many times. The rearrangement uses TRBV5-6 and TRBJ2-5, with a weak D call TRBD2 (5 bases). Germline V CDR1 and CDR2: SGHDT, YYEEEE. V was trimmed by 2 bases and J by 1 base, leaving 15 bases between them. The CDR3 runs to 16 residues. For the CDR3, the DNA is TGTGCCAGCAGCTTCCCGGGTCCTGCGGGCCAAGAGACCCAGTACTTC. Protein product: CASSFPGPAGQETQYF. Complete variable domain (other parts from reference TRBV5-6 and TRBJ2-5): DAGVTQSPTHLIKTRGQQVTLRCSPKSGHDTVSWYQQALGQGPQFIFQYYEEEERQRGNFPDRFSGHQFPNYSSELNVNALLLGDSALYLCASSFPGPAGQETQYFGPGTRLLVL.

This clonotype has ten or more counts. This chain joins TRBV4-3 and TRBJ2-6; D is undetermined. The CDR3 has 16 amino acids. Looked up from germline, CDR1 is LGHNA and CDR2 is YSLEER. V lost 0 bases, J lost 4 bases, and 10 bases lay in between. CDR3 region: CASSQDRVVGANVLTF. The CDR3, as DNA: TGCGCCAGCAGCCAAGATCGAGTTGTCGGGGCCAACGTCCTGACTTTC.

This clonotype was counted ten times or more. The rearrangement links TRBV12-3 or TRBV12-4 to TRBJ1-2, with D unresolved. This CDR3 is 16 amino acids long. The germline V and J ends were trimmed by 3 bases and 1 base, with 15 bases remaining between them. In DNA form, the CDR3 reads TGTGCCAGCAGTTTTATAGCGGATTCAGGTAACTATGGCTACACCTTC. Translated: CASSFIADSGNYGYTF.

About this clonotype itself: This may be a read error, as it is one base from a much larger clone. This CDR3 fails to terminate in the conserved phenylalanine or tryptophan, so it likely reflects a read error. This chain links TRBV4-1 with TRBJ1-1; D may be TRBD1 (5 bases). The CDR3 contains 15 residues. V lost 0 bases to trimming and J lost 0 bases, with 8 bases between them. Germline-derived CDR1 and CDR2 are MGHRA and YSYEKL. The CDR3 is CASSQDLGVNTEAFS. The CDR3 DNA is TGCGCCAGCAGCCAAGATCTGGGGGTGAACACTGAAGCTTTCTCT.

Turning to this clonotype: One end of the junction is discordant with germline, which a read error may explain. This chain links TRBV19 with TRBJ1-1; D gene uncertain. Germline assignment: CDR1 LNHDA and CDR2 SQIVND (reference sequence). The CDR3 has 12 residues. The CDR3 is CASINPSTEALF. CDR3 nucleotides: TGTGCCAGTATAAATCCCTCCACTGAAGCTCTCTTT.

Comments on this clonotype: A clone one base away is much larger, so this may be a read error. As the CDR3 is not closed by the conserved phenylalanine or tryptophan, this likely results from a read error. J is TRBJ2-7 and V is TRBV30; 11 bases fit TRBD1. The CDR3 consists of 13 residues. The junction had 4 bases not matched to a gene; V was cut back by 6 bases and J by 3 bases. Germline CDR1 and CDR2: GTSNPN and SVGIG (reference sequence). The CDR3 sequence: CACRGQGDYEQYL. The CDR3 DNA is TGTGCCTGTCGGGGACAGGGGGACTACGAGCAGTACCTC.

This clonotype was found a few times. This rearrangement joins TRBV24-1 to TRBJ1-2; D is possibly TRBD1 (5 bases). This CDR3 comprises 14 residues. Germline CDR1 reads KGHDR; CDR2 reads SFDVKD. V was cut by 2 bases and J by 4 bases, with 10 bases left in between. The CDR3 DNA reads as TGTGCCACCAGTGATTACAGGAGAACCTATGGCTACACCTTC. It codes for CATSDYRRTYGYTF.

This clonotype came up many times. The J gene is TRBJ1-1, the V gene TRBV9; D is unclear. Looked up from germline, CDR1 is SGDLS and CDR2 is YYNGEE. This CDR3 comprises 14 residues. Deletions cut 3 bases from V and 1 base from J, with 10 bases between. The CDR3 loop is CASSGDDGNTEAFF. CDR3 bases: TGTGCCAGCAGCGGTGACGACGGGAACACTGAAGCTTTCTTT.

The rearrangement links TRBV6-1 to TRBJ2-6, with D unresolved. CDR3 length: 14 residues. Germline CDR1 MNHNS, CDR2 SASEGT. V lost 6 bases, J lost 4 bases, and 10 bases lay in between. CDR3 amino acids: CASSPSSGANVLTF. The DNA of the CDR3 is TGTGCCAGCAGCCCTTCCTCCGGGGCCAACGTCCTGACTTTC.

This chain connects TRBV2 to TRBJ1-2, with TRBD1 identical over 8 bases. The CDR3 is 13 residues long. The V gene's germline CDR1 is SNHLY and CDR2 FYNNEI. V lost 6 bases, J lost 11 bases, and 11 bases stayed unmatched. CDR3 nucleotide sequence: TGTGCCAGCAGAACCGGGACAGGCTCCTGGTACACCTTC. Protein: CASRTGTGSWYTF. Based on the CDR3 plus reference TRBV2 and TRBJ1-2, the full variable domain is EPEVTQTPSHQVTQMGQEVILRCVPISNHLYFYWYRQILGQKVEFLVSFYNNEISEKSEIFDDQFSVERPDGSNFTLKIRSTKLEDSAMYFCASRTGTGSWYTFGSGTRLTVV.

The rearrangement joins TRBV7-6 to TRBJ2-1; D may be TRBD2 (5 bases). CDR1 is SGHVS, CDR2 FNYEAQ, per germline. There are 15 residues in the CDR3. Trimming pared 6 bases from V and 1 base from J, leaving 13 bases between. The CDR3 DNA follows: TGTGCCAGCAGTCTAAACCCGGGATCCTACAATGAGCAGTTCTTC. Encoded protein: CASSLNPGSYNEQFF.

The genes are TRBV10-3 and TRBJ1-1; TRBD1 is a possible D gene (6 bases). The V gene lost 0 bases and the J gene lost 11 bases, with 19 bases spanning the gap. The CDR3 has 15 residues. Germline CDR1 ENHRY, CDR2 SYGVKD. The CDR3 spells CAISESILAQGKAFF. CDR3 coding DNA: TGTGCCATCAGTGAGTCGATTTTAGCGCAGGGGAAGGCTTTCTTT.

The V call is TRBV19, the J call TRBJ1-1; unclear D gene. The CDR3 consists of 14 residues. Germline V lookup: CDR1 LNHDA, CDR2 SQIVND (reference sequence). V was cut by 3 bases and J by 1 base, with 9 bases left in between. The CDR3, as DNA: TGTGCCAGTAGTATGGGCAGGAGGAACACTGAAGCTTTCTTT. It specifies CASSMGRRNTEAFF.

The CDR3 coding sequence is TGTGCCAGCAGTACCCTTCAGGCTAGTGGCTACACCTTC. It specifies CASSTLQASGYTF. V and J are TRBV25-1 and TRBJ1-2; D unclear. This CDR3 comprises 13 residues. Trimming left V 5 bases short and J 7 bases short, with 14 bases between. Germline V CDR1 and CDR2: MGHDK, SYGVNS.

This chain joins TRBV29-1 and TRBJ1-2; weak D call: TRBD1 (6 bases). This CDR3 contains 12 residues. Trimming took 8 bases from V and 6 from J, leaving 16 bases between them. Per germline, CDR1 SQVTM and CDR2 ANQGSEA. This CDR3 is CSSLEQGHGYTF. CDR3 coding DNA: TGCAGCAGTTTAGAACAGGGACATGGCTACACCTTC.

This clonotype has just one count. This may come from a read error, since a much larger clone is one base off. V is TRBV6-5 and J is TRBJ1-3, with unresolved D. In germline, CDR1 is MNHEY, CDR2 SVGAGI. The CDR3 contains 16 residues. The DNA for the CDR3 is TGTGCCGGCAGTTACTCCGGCGGACTCTCTGGAAACACCATATATTTT. Encoded protein: CAGSYSGGLSGNTIYF.

The chain has TRBV7-9 and TRBJ2-1; D is unresolved. V lost 6 bases and J lost 8, with 11 bases in between. Germline CDR1 reads SEHNR; CDR2 reads FQNEAQ (reference sequence). The CDR3 runs 12 residues. CDR3 in amino acids: CASRMDVYEQFF. CDR3 DNA sequence: TGTGCCAGCAGAATGGACGTCTATGAGCAGTTCTTC.

This chain uses TRBV15 with TRBJ2-1; 9 nucleotides match TRBD1. The CDR3 is made up of 15 amino acids. Germline V gene sequence: CDR1 LNHNV, CDR2 YYDKDF (reference sequence). The J segment lost 3 bases and the V segment lost 10 bases, leaving 10 bases of the junction unmatched. The DNA for the CDR3 is TGTGCCAGCAGTGACCCGGGACAGGGCTACAATGAGCAGTTCTTC. Amino acids: CASSDPGQGYNEQFF.

The rearrangement joins TRBV7-9 to TRBJ1-1; no clear D gene. V lost 3 bases, J lost 4 bases, and 12 bases lay in between. From germline, CDR1 is SEHNR and CDR2 FQNEAQ (reference sequence). This CDR3 is built from 14 residues. CDR3 loop: CASSFGGFVTEAFF. The DNA of the CDR3 is TGTGCCAGCAGCTTTGGAGGGTTTGTCACTGAAGCTTTCTTT.

In DNA, the CDR3 is TGCGCCAGCAGCTTGGCAGCGGGGGGGCCTGAGACCCAGTACTTC. Encoded protein: CASSLAAGGPETQYF. The rearrangement links TRBV5-1 to TRBJ2-5, with 10 bases identical to TRBD2. The V gene's germline CDR1 is SGHRS and CDR2 YFSETQ. The CDR3 runs 15 residues. V was clipped by 0 bases and J by 5 bases; unmatched bases: 4.

This clonotype was counted between two and nine times. One end of the junction varies from germline; a read error may be responsible. This chain connects TRBV7-7 to TRBJ2-5, with D perhaps TRBD1 (6 bases). The CDR3 runs 13 residues. The germline V gene has CDR1 SSHAT and CDR2 FNYEAQ (reference sequence). CDR3: CASSPSGAETQYF. The CDR3 nucleotides read TGTGCTAGCAGCCCATCAGGGGCAGAGACCCAGTACTTC.

The chain is built from TRBV7-4 and TRBJ1-5; no clear D gene. The V gene's germline CDR1 is SGHVT and CDR2 SQSDAQ. Trimming shortened V by 5 bases and J by 6 bases, and 14 bases separated the two germline ends. CDR3 length equals 14 residues. The CDR3 DNA follows: TGTGCCAGCAGCAGGCGGTCAATCAGTCAGCCCCAGCATTTT. This codes for CASSRRSISQPQHF.

The count of this clonotype is one. This rearrangement joins TRBV20-1 to TRBJ1-2; D might be TRBD1 (6 bases). V was shortened by 3 bases and J by 2 bases, with 13 bases between the two germline ends. CDR1 and CDR2 (germline): DFQATT, SNEGSKA (reference sequence). The CDR3 has 14 amino acids. This CDR3 is CSASIRGGNYGYTF. CDR3 bases: TGCAGTGCTAGCATTCGGGGGGGCAACTATGGCTACACCTTC.

This rearrangement joins TRBV5-1 to TRBJ2-5; D is perhaps TRBD1 (6 bases). The CDR3 has 14 amino acids. From germline, CDR1 is SGHRS and CDR2 YFSETQ. Trimming cost V 0 bases and J 4 bases, with 10 bases left between them. The CDR3 nucleotides are TGCGCCAGCAGCTTGGGAATAGGGGGAGAGACCCAGTACTTC. Translated: CASSLGIGGETQYF.